The following is a T cell receptor beta chain sequence with its context. The antigen is undetermined. Repertoires were generated with immunoSEQ multiplex PCR, while TCRdb's copy carries only in-frame clones and drops some. The table includes over 60,000 clones, 80% to 90% detected once. This record belongs to a study of a mutant IDH1 vaccine in newly diagnosed glioma. For the study at large: Vaccination was launched 4-6 weeks after radiotherapy alone, or with temozolomide cycles. Study conclusions and caveats: Altogether, 85% to 95% of patients exhibited vaccine-induced immune responses.

Time point defined: week 35, safety follow-up. Doses comprised 300 ug of mutant IDH1 20-mer peptide each, plus topical imiquimod. V shed 5 bases and J 4 bases; nucleotides not matched to a gene: 2. The germline V gene encodes CDR1 SGHDN and CDR2 FVKESK. This CDR3 spans 13 amino acids. This chain connects TRBV14 to TRBJ1-3; TRBD1 agrees at 7 bases. Sequencing was performed on PBMCs, taken from a glioma patient whose treatment included an IDH1 peptide vaccine. This clonotype was sampled from a man aged 35 to 55 with glioma. CDR3 DNA: TGTGCCAGCAGCGGGACAGCCGGAAACACCATATATTTT. Encoded protein: CASSGTAGNTIYF.